Below, 22 T cell receptor beta chains from the same sample are listed, as sequenced in a study of human T cells and chemical hapten exposure. As to time point: pre-sensitization, week 0. Specified treatment: therapeutic diphenylcyclopropenone sensitization with weekly scalp DPC. Using its own MiXCR run on the RACE reads, TCRdb lists one record per CDR3 protein. The table includes 300,000 to 450,000 distinct CDR3 sequences, 4% to 6% detected once. The sequencing here drew on whole blood, taken in connection with sensitization to the hapten diphenylcyclopropenone (DPC). These receptors were taken from a woman aged 45-65 years with alopecia areata. Some clones in this sample may be carry-over from other donors' samples.

The gene calls are TRBV2 and TRBJ2-3; TRBD1 matches 10 bases. The CDR3 contains 15 residues. Germline trimming cut 5 bases from V and 3 bases from J; bases unmatched to any gene: 5. The germline CDR1 and CDR2 sequences are SNHLY and FYNNEI. In nucleotides, the CDR3 is TGTGCCAGCAGTCCAGACAGGGGGCGTACAGATACGCAGTATTTT. Translation gives CASSPDRGRTDTQYF.

This clonotype was seen more than once but under ten times. The chain links TRBV6-1 to TRBJ2-1; D remains ambiguous. In germline, CDR1 is MNHNS, CDR2 SASEGT. Deletions cut 8 bases from V and 7 bases from J, with 15 bases between. This CDR3 is built from 13 residues. The CDR3 region has the DNA TGTGCCAGCTTCGGAGTCTCGTGGAATGAGCAGTTCTTC. Protein product: CASFGVSWNEQFF.

This clonotype was counted only a few times. The genes are TRBV6-6 and TRBJ1-6, with a tentative D call TRBD1 (6 bases). CDR3 length equals 15 residues. Trimming left V 6 bases short and J 7 bases short, with 16 bases between. Germline CDR1 MNHNY, CDR2 SVGAGI (reference sequence). Here the CDR3 reads CASSPSGQTNSPLHF. CDR3 bases: TGTGCCAGCAGCCCCTCCGGACAGACGAATTCACCCCTCCACTTT.

In the case of this clonotype: This may be a read error: a much more frequent sequence differs by one nucleotide. The gene calls are TRBV6-2 or TRBV6-3 and TRBJ2-1, with a tentative D call TRBD1 (6 bases). Germline CDR1 is MNHEY and CDR2 is SVGEGT. The CDR3 has 16 residues. The CDR3 DNA sequence: TGTGCCAGCAGTTACCCGACAGGCGACTCCTTCAATGAGCAGTTCTTC. This encodes CASSYPTGDSFNEQFF.

This chain connects TRBV12-3 or TRBV12-4 to TRBJ2-4; 7 nucleotides align to TRBD1. The CDR3 runs 11 residues. Unmatched junction bases numbered 3, after V lost 10 bases and J lost 6 bases. The CDR3 sequence: CATRTGNIQYF. CDR3 bases: TGTGCCACCCGGACAGGAAACATTCAGTACTTC.

This clonotype came up many times. The V and J genes are TRBV29-1 and TRBJ2-7; TRBD1 aligns across 7 bases. V lost 5 bases, J lost 2 bases, and 6 bases stayed unmatched. Germline CDR1 and CDR2: SQVTM and ANQGSEA. The CDR3 contains 13 residues. The CDR3 sequence: CSVRQGGTYEQYF. CDR3 DNA sequence: TGCAGCGTTCGACAGGGCGGAACCTACGAGCAGTACTTC.

This clonotype was recorded at least ten times. V is TRBV4-3 and J is TRBJ1-4; the match to TRBD1 covers 8 bases. The CDR3 sequence is 14 residues long. Germline V gives CDR1 LGHNA, CDR2 YSLEER. The V gene end was trimmed by 3 bases and the J gene end by 7 bases; junction bases not matched to a gene: 4. CDR3 protein: CASSQSDRAEKLFF. The CDR3, as DNA: TGCGCCAGCAGCCAGTCGGACAGGGCTGAAAAACTGTTTTTT.

This chain joins TRBV3-1 and TRBJ2-1; 8 bases are a match to TRBD1. The CDR3 has 14 amino acids. Trimming at V came to 5 bases and at J to 4 bases, leaving 4 bases not matched to a gene. Germline V gene lookup returns CDR1 LGHDT and CDR2 YNNKEL (reference sequence). The DNA of the CDR3 is TGTGCCAGCAGCGGGACAGGTACTTACAATGAGCAGTTCTTC. Its protein is CASSGTGTYNEQFF.

V usage is TRBV9 and J usage is TRBJ2-2; D is perhaps TRBD1 (5 bases). The V gene's germline CDR1 is SGDLS and CDR2 YYNGEE. This CDR3 has 15 residues. The V gene lost 0 bases and the J gene lost 5 bases, with 11 bases spanning the gap. The CDR3 loop reads CASSVEGKGTGELFF. CDR3 DNA sequence: TGTGCCAGCAGCGTAGAGGGGAAAGGGACCGGGGAGCTGTTTTTT.

V is TRBV12-3 or TRBV12-4 and J is TRBJ1-6; possibly TRBD1 for D (5 bases). V shed 6 bases and J shed 9 bases, with 15 bases lying between them. The CDR3 has 14 residues. For the CDR3, the DNA is TGTGCCAGCAGGCGCAGGGAGGGTATTTCACCCCTCCACTTT. Encoded protein: CASRRREGISPLHF.

This clonotype has only a few counts. The rearrangement uses TRBV4-2 and TRBJ2-5; 12 bases map to TRBD2. Trimming took 4 bases from V and 3 from J; bases not matched to a gene: 18. This CDR3 comprises 20 residues. Germline V gene lookup returns CDR1 LGHNA and CDR2 YNFKEQ. CDR3: CASSRDPPGLAGGGEETQYF. DNA of the CDR3: TGTGCCAGCAGCCGAGACCCCCCCGGGCTAGCGGGAGGGGGGGAAGAGACCCAGTACTTC.

This clonotype has a count of ten or more. This chain uses TRBV5-6 with TRBJ2-3; 10 bases line up with TRBD2. The CDR3 runs 15 residues. With V trimmed by 2 bases and J by 8 bases, 8 bases remained unmatched. Germline V CDR1 and CDR2: SGHDT, YYEEEE. CDR3 nucleotides: TGTGCCAGCAGCTTCGGGACTAGCGCAGTAGGTACGCAGTATTTT. As protein: CASSFGTSAVGTQYF.

This clonotype showed up many times. The chain carries TRBV4-3 and TRBJ2-1; D ambiguous. Per the germline V gene, CDR1 is LGHNA and CDR2 is YSLEER. This CDR3 comprises 13 residues. Between the trimmed V and J ends, which lost 4 bases and 9 bases, there was a span of 13 bases. The CDR3 DNA reads as TGCGCCAGCAGCCCGAACCCTAGTGGTGAGCAGTTCTTC. Its protein product is CASSPNPSGEQFF.

This clonotype occurred many times. This chain joins TRBV20-1 and TRBJ2-3; D call uncertain. The CDR3 spans 16 residues. Trimming took 4 bases from V and 0 from J, leaving 17 bases between them. Germline V CDR1 and CDR2: DFQATT, SNEGSKA (reference sequence). The CDR3 reads CSATSRAPLSTDTQYF. The CDR3 DNA follows: TGCAGTGCTACCTCTAGGGCACCCCTTAGCACAGATACGCAGTATTTT.

The sample holds many counts of this clonotype. V and J are TRBV12-3 or TRBV12-4 and TRBJ2-5; D unresolved. V gave up 2 bases and J gave up 7 bases, with 5 bases separating them. CDR3 length equals 11 residues. The CDR3 region has the DNA TGTGCCAGCAGTTTATCAGGGACCCAGTACTTC. This gives the protein CASSLSGTQYF.

This clonotype was recorded many times. The genes are TRBV7-9 and TRBJ1-2, with a possible D match to TRBD1 (5 bases). This CDR3 is 14 amino acids long. Trimming cost V 1 base and J 6 bases, with 12 bases left between them. Germline CDR1 and CDR2: SEHNR and FQNEAQ (reference sequence). The DNA of the CDR3 is TGTGCCAGCAGCTTAGGCCAGGGAAAGCATGGCTACACCTTC. This translates into CASSLGQGKHGYTF.

This clonotype was counted only a few times. The V gene is TRBV29-1, the J gene TRBJ2-7, with D hard to call. CDR1 is SQVTM and CDR2 is ANQGSEA in the germline V gene. CDR3 length: 13 residues. Trimming cost V 3 bases and J 6 bases, with 15 bases left between them. The CDR3 is CSVERQFTGEQYF. The CDR3 DNA follows: TGCAGCGTTGAGAGGCAGTTTACCGGCGAGCAGTACTTC.

In this sample, this clonotype turned up many times. This rearrangement joins TRBV30 to TRBJ2-3, with TRBD2 matching 10 bases. There are 15 residues in the CDR3. V gave up 2 bases and J gave up 2 bases; unmatched junction bases: 4. Germline V gives CDR1 GTSNPN, CDR2 SVGIG (reference sequence). The CDR3 DNA reads TGTGCCTGGAGTTACGGACTAGCGGACACAGATACGCAGTATTTT. Translated, it gives CAWSYGLADTDTQYF.

Only a few counts were recorded for this clonotype. The V call is TRBV27, the J call TRBJ2-3; the match to TRBD2 covers 11 bases. The CDR3 is made up of 19 amino acids. Germline values: CDR1 MNHEY, CDR2 SMNVEV (reference sequence). The V and J ends lost 2 bases and 2 bases, in that order; junction bases with no gene match: 12. CDR3: CASSLKQGPSGGLTDTQYF. The CDR3 bases are TGTGCCAGCAGTTTAAAGCAGGGCCCTAGCGGGGGGCTCACAGATACGCAGTATTTT.

The chain is built from TRBV20-1 and TRBJ1-5, with D perhaps matching TRBD1 (5 bases). V lost 6 bases and J 2 bases, leaving 14 bases between the germline ends. The CDR3 is made up of 14 amino acids. Germline CDR1 reads DFQATT; CDR2 reads SNEGSKA (reference sequence). CDR3: CSASGPGRNQPQHF. For the CDR3, the DNA is TGCAGTGCCTCAGGGCCGGGCCGCAATCAGCCCCAGCATTTT.

The J gene is TRBJ1-6, the V gene TRBV7-6; 7 bases fit TRBD1. J lost 13 bases, V lost 3 bases, and 6 bases had no gene match. From germline, CDR1 is SGHVS and CDR2 FNYEAQ. The CDR3 spans 13 residues. The CDR3 spells CASSFNRGNPLHF. In DNA, the CDR3 is TGTGCCAGCAGCTTTAACAGGGGTAACCCCCTCCACTTT.

This clonotype came up many times. The chain employs TRBV12-3 or TRBV12-4 and TRBJ2-5; D gene uncertain. V lost 0 bases and J 5 bases, leaving 4 bases between the germline ends. CDR3 size: 12 residues. CDR3 residues: CASSLALETQYF. As DNA, the CDR3 is TGTGCCAGCAGTTTAGCGCTGGAGACCCAGTACTTC.